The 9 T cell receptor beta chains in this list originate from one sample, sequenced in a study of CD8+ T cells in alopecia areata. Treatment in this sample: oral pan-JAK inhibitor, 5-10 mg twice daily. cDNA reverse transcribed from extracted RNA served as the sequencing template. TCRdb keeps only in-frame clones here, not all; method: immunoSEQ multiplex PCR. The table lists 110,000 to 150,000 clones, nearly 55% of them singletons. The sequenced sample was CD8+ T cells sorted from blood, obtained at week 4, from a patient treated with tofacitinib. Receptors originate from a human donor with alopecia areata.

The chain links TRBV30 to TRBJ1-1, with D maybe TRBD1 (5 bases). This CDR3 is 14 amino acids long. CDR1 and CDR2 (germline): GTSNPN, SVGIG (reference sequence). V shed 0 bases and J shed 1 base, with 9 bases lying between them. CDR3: CAWSVSGPNTEAFF. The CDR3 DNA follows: TGTGCCTGGAGTGTTTCGGGACCGAACACTGAAGCTTTCTTT.

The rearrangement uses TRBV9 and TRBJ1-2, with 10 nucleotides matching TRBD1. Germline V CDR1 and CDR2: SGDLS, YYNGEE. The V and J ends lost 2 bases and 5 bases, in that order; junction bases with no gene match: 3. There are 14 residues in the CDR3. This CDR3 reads CASSVPGQGYGYTF. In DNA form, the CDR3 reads TGTGCCAGCAGCGTCCCGGGACAGGGGTATGGCTACACCTTC.

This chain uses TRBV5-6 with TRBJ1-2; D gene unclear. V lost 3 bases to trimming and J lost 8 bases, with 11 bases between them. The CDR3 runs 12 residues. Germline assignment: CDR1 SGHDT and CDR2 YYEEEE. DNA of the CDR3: TGTGCCAGCAGCTGGTGGACTCAGGGCTACACCTTC. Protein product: CASSWWTQGYTF.

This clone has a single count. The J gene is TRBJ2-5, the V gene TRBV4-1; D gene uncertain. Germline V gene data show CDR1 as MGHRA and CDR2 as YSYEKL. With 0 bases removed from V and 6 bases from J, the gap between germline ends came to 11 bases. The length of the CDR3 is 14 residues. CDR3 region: CASSQERTEKTQYF. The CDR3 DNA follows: TGCGCCAGCAGCCAAGAAAGGACGGAGAAGACCCAGTACTTC.

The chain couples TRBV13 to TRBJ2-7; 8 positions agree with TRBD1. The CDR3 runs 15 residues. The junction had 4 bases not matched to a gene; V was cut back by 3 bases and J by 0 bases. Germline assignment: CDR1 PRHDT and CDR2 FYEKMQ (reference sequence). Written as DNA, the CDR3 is TGTGCCAGCAGCTTGGGACAGGCTAGCTCCTACGAGCAGTACTTC. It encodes CASSLGQASSYEQYF.

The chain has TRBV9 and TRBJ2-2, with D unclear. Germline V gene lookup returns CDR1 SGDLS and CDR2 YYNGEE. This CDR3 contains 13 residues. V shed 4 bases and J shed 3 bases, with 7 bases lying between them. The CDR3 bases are TGTGCCAGCAGCCCCCAGGACACCGGGGAGCTGTTTTTT. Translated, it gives CASSPQDTGELFF.

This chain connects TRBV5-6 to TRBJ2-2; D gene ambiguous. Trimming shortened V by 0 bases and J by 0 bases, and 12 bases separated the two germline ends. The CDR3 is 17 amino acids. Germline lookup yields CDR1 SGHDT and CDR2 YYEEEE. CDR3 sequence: CASSLDTATTNTGELFF. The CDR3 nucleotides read TGTGCCAGCAGCTTGGACACAGCCACTACGAACACCGGGGAGCTGTTTTTT.

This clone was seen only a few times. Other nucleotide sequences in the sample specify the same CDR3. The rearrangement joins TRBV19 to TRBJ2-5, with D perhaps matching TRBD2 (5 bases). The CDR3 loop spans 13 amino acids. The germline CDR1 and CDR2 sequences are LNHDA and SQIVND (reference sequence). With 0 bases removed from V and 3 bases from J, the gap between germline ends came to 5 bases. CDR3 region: CASSIDGEETQYF. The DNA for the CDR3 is TGTGCCAGTAGTATAGACGGGGAAGAGACCCAGTACTTC.

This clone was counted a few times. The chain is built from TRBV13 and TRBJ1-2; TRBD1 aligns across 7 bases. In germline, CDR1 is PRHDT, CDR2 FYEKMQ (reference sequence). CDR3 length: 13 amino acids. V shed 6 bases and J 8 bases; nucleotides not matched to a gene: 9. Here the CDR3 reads CASSSDRAYGYTF. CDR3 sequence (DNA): TGTGCCAGCAGTTCTGACAGGGCATACGGCTACACCTTC. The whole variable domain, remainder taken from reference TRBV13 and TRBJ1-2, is AAGVIQSPRHLIKEKRETATLKCYPIPRHDTVYWYQQGPGQDPQFLISFYEKMQSDKGSIPDRFSAQQFSDYHSELNMSSLELGDSALYFCASSSDRAYGYTFGSGTRLTVV.